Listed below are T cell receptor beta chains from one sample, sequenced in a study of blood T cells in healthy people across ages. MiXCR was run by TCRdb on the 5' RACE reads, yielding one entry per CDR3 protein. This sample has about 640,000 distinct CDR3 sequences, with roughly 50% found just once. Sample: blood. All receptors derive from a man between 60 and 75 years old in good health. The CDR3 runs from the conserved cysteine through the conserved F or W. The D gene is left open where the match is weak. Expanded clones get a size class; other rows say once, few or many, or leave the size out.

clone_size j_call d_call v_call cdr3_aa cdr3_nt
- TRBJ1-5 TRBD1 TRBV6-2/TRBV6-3 CASRPTGMDQPQHF TGTGCCAGCAGACCGACAGGGATGGATCAGCCCCAGCATTTT
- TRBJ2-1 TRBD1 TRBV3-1 CASRPTGTGYYNEQFF TGTGCCAGCAGACCAACAGGGACAGGGTACTACAATGAGCAGTTCTTC
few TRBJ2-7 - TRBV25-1 CAREWAYEQYF TGTGCCAGGGAGTGGGCTTACGAGCAGTACTTC
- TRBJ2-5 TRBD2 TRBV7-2 CAGRQSGERGTQYF TGTGCCGGCAGGCAGAGCGGGGAGCGGGGGACCCAGTACTTC
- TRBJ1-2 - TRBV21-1 CASTKTGPYGYTF TGTGCCAGCACCAAGACAGGGCCCTATGGCTACACCTTC
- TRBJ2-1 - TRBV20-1 CSATGVLGEAYNEQFF TGCAGTGCTACAGGGGTCCTGGGGGAAGCCTACAATGAGCAGTTCTTC
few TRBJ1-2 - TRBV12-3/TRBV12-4 CASSWRGGAYGYTF TGTGCCAGCAGTTGGCGGGGAGGAGCCTATGGCTACACCTTC
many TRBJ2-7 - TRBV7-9 CASSLRRQVREQYF TGTGCCAGCAGCTTACGTCGACAGGTGCGCGAGCAGTACTTC
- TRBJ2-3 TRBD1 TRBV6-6 CATDRGGTDTQYF TGTGCCACGGACAGGGGCGGGACAGATACGCAGTATTTT
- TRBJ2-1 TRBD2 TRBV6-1 CASRRWGVAGGRGEQFF TGTGCCAGCAGGCGATGGGGGGTAGCGGGGGGTAGGGGTGAGCAGTTCTTC
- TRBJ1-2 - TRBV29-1 CSVGRGVDYGYTF TGCAGCGTTGGTCGGGGTGTGGACTATGGCTACACCTTC
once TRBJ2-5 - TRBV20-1 CSASDRDYQETQYF TGCAGTGCTAGTGATCGGGACTACCAAGAGACCCAGTACTTC
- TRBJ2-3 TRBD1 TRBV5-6 CASSSHRGGTDTQYF TGTGCCAGCAGCTCCCACAGGGGTGGCACAGATACGCAGTATTTT
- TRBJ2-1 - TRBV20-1 CSARVMVNNEQFF TGCAGTGCTAGGGTGATGGTGAACAATGAGCAGTTCTTC
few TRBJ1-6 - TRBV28 CASTLSRGGSPLHF TGTGCCAGCACCCTCTCACGGGGTGGGTCACCCCTCCACTTT
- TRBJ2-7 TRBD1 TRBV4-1 CASSRGIGTGDISYEQYF TGCGCCAGCAGCCGAGGAATTGGGACAGGGGATATATCCTACGAGCAGTACTTC
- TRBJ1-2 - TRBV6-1 CASSEALDYISANYGYTF TGTGCCAGCAGTGAAGCCCTAGACTACATTTCAGCTAACTATGGCTACACCTTC
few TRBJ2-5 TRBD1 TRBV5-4 CASSPNRGEETQYF TGTGCCAGCAGCCCTAACAGGGGTGAAGAGACCCAGTACTTC
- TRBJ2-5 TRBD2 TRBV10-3 CATLAGAAQETQYF TGTGCCACATTAGCGGGGGCAGCGCAAGAGACCCAGTACTTC
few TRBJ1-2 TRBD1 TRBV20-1 CSAREGQGRRYTF TGCAGTGCTAGAGAAGGACAGGGTAGGCGCTACACCTTC
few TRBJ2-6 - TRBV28 CASTGNSGANVLTF TGTGCCAGCACAGGCAACTCTGGGGCCAACGTCCTGACTTTC
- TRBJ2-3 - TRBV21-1 CASSPQGSSGDSTDTQYF TGTGCCAGCAGCCCCCAGGGTAGTAGCGGTGACAGCACAGATACGCAGTATTTT
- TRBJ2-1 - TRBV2 CASSADKYNEQFF TGTGCCAGCAGTGCCGACAAATACAATGAGCAGTTCTTC
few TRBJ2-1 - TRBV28 CASTSSNSRGKQFF TGTGCCAGCACCTCATCAAATTCCCGGGGAAAGCAGTTCTTC
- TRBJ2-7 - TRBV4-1 CASSQDSGYYEQYF TGCGCCAGCAGCCAAGACTCGGGGTACTACGAGCAGTACTTC
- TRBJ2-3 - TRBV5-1 CASSAPGARDTQYF TGCGCCAGCAGCGCCCCGGGGGCAAGAGATACGCAGTATTTT
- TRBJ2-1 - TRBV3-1 CASSQGTLSSYNEQFF TGTGCCAGCAGCCAAGGGACGTTAAGCTCCTACAATGAGCAGTTCTTC
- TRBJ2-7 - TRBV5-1 CAGSLAAGSNYEQYF TGCGCCGGCAGCTTGGCCGCAGGGTCTAACTACGAGCAGTACTTC
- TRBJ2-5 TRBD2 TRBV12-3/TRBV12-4 CASSSVLAGGRYNEQYF TGTGCCAGCAGTTCCGTTCTAGCGGGGGGGCGCTACAATGAGCAGTACTTC
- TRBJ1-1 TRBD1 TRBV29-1 CSVEPATGGTEAFF TGCAGCGTTGAGCCCGCTACAGGGGGCACTGAAGCTTTCTTT
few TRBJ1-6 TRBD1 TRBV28 CASSPGTGQNSPLHF TGTGCCAGCAGTCCTGGGACAGGGCAGAATTCACCCCTCCACTTT
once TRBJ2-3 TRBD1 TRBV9 CASSDRDRGQGDTQYF TGTGCCAGCAGCGACCGGGACAGGGGGCAGGGAGATACGCAGTATTTT
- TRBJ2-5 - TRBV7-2 CASSFRRGQETQYF TGTGCCAGCAGCTTCAGGAGGGGCCAAGAGACCCAGTACTTC
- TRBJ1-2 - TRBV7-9 CASSSGPSSYGYTF TGTGCCAGCAGCTCTGGACCGAGCTCCTATGGCTACACCTTC
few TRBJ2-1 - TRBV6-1 CASRAGQYNEQFF TGTGCCAGCAGGGCGGGACAGTACAATGAGCAGTTCTTC
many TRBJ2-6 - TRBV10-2 CASTLSGANVLTF TGCGCCAGCACTTTGTCCGGGGCCAACGTCCTGACTTTC
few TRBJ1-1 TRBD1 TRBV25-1 CASRETGETEAFF TGTGCCAGCAGGGAGACAGGGGAAACTGAAGCTTTCTTT
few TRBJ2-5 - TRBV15 CATSRDKGLVAARGETQYF TGTGCCACCAGCAGAGATAAGGGTCTTGTGGCGGCCAGAGGGGAGACCCAGTACTTC
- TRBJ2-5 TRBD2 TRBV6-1 CASSPLAGGPAEQYF TGTGCCAGCAGTCCACTAGCGGGGGGACCGGCTGAGCAGTACTTC
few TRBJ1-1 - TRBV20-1 CSARDRYTEAFF TGCAGTGCTAGGGACCGGTACACTGAAGCTTTCTTT